The sample holds a few counts of the clone carrying this T cell receptor (beta chain). Using RNA transcripts as the source, TCR beta CDR3 regions were amplified. Primed by the HTBI set, a first-round RT-PCR was run on the TCR CDR3. TCRdb independently ran MiXCR on the multiplex PCR reads; one entry per CDR3 protein. The repertoire has roughly 650,000 distinct CDR3 sequences, 16% of them found once; the top ten carry less than 3.5%. This sample stems from a study of T cells in Graves' hyperthyroidism and ophthalmopathy. The V gene's germline CDR1 is SGHKS and CDR2 YYEKEE (reference sequence). The CDR3 contains 14 residues. V lost 2 bases, J lost 6 bases, and 15 bases lay in between.

The chain is built from TRBV5-5 and TRBJ2-7; D not resolved. This clonotype was obtained from a woman aged 40 to 50 with Graves' ophthalmopathy. Sequenced input: blood. The CDR3 sequence: CASSFTYGASEQYF. The DNA of the CDR3 is TGTGCCAGCAGCTTTACCTACGGAGCTTCCGAGCAGTACTTC.